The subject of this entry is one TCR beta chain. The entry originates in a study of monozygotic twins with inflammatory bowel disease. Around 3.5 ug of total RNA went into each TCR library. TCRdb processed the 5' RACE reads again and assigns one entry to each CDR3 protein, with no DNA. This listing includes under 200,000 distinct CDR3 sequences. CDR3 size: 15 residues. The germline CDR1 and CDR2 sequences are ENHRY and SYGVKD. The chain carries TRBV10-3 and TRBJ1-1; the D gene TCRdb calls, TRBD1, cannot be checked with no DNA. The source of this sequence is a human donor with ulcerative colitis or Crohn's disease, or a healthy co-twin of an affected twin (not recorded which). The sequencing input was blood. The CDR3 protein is CAISGEDRGQGEAFF.